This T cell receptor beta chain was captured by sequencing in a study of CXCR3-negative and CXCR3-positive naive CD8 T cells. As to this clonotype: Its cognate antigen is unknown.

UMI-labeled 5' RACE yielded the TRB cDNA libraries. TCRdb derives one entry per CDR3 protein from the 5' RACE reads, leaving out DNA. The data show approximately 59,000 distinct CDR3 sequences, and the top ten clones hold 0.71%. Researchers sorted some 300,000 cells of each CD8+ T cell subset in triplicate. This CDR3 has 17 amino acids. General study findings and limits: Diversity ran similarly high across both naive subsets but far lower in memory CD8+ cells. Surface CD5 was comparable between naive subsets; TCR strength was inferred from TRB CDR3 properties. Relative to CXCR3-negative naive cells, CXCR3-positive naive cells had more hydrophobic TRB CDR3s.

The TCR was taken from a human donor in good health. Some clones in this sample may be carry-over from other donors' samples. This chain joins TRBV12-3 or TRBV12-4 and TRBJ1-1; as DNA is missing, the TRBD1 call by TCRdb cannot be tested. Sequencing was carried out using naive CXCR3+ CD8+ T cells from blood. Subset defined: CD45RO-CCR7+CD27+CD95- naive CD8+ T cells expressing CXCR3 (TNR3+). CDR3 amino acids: CASSFRTGGLGDTEAFF.